The sequence of this TCR beta chain was determined in a study of blood T cell repertoires in COVID-19. Study context: Collection of acute and convalescent COVID-19 samples took place in the United States, Italy and Spain. PBMCs, B-cell-depleted T cells, or T cells were the source of the cDNA or gDNA that made up the material.

The germline V and J ends were trimmed by 3 bases and 5 bases, with 17 bases remaining between them. Per the germline V gene, CDR1 is DFQATT and CDR2 is SNEGSKA (reference sequence). The CDR3 is 14 amino acids. Per the study methods: Reference gene primer amplification gave estimated nucleated cell counts. Data came from immunoSEQ multiplex PCR; TCRdb stores just in-frame clones and leaves some out. V and J calls and clone size follow that table, whereas D and trimming were derived from the DNA. The sample includes several thousand clones, 85% to 90% of them seen just once. This TCR came from a woman in her forties or fifties with active or convalescent COVID-19. The sequencing sample was made of peripheral blood. The chain combines TRBV20-1 with TRBJ2-7, with a possible D match to TRBD2 (6 bases). The CDR3 nucleotides read TGCAGTGCTAGTCGGGCGGGGCCCCGGGACGAGCAGTACTTC. Translation gives CSASRAGPRDEQYF.